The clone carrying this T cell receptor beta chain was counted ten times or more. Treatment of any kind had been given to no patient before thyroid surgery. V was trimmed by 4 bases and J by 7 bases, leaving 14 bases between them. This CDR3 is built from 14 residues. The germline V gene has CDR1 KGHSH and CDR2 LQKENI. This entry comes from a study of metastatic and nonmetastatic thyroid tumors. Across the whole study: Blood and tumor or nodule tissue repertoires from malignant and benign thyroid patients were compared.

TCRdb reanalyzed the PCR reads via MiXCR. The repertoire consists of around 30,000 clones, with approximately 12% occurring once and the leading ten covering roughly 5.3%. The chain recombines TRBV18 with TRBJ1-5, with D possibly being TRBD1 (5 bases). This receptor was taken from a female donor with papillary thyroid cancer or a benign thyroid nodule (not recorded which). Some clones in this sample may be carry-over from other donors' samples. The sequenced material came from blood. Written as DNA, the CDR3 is TGTGCCAGCTCACAAATAGGGGTGCGGCAGCCCCAGCATTTT. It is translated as CASSQIGVRQPQHF. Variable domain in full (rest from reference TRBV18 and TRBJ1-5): NAGVMQNPRHLVRRRGQEARLRCSPMKGHSHVYWYRQLPEEGLKFMVYLQKENIIDESGMPKERFSAEFPKEGPSILRIQQVVRGDSAAYFCASSQIGVRQPQHFGDGTRLSIL.